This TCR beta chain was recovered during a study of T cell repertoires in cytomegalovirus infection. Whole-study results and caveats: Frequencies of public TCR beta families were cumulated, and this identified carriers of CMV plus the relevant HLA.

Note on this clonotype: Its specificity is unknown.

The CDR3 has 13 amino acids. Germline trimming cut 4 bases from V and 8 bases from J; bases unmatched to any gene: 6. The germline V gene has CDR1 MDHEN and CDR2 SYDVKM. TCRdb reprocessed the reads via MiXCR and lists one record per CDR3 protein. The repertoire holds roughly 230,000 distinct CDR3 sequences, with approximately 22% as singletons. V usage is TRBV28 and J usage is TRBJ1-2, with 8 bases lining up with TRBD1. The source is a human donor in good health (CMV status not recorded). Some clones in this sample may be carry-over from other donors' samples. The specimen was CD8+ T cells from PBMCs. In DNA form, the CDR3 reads TGTGCCAGCAGTTCACCGACAGGGGACGGCTACACCTTC. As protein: CASSSPTGDGYTF.